These 3 T cell receptor beta chains were sequenced from one sample in a study of blood T cell repertoires in COVID-19. Profiling relied on immunoSEQ multiplex PCR, and the TCRdb table lists in-frame clones only, not all of them. The sample records 250,000 to 400,000 clones, roughly 90% being singletons. Sequencing was carried out using peripheral blood. Receptors were obtained from a young woman with COVID-19, enrolled during active disease.

The genes are TRBV6-5 and TRBJ1-1; no clear D. Germline V gene lookup returns CDR1 MNHEY and CDR2 SVGAGI. Deletions cut 7 bases from V and 5 bases from J, with 8 bases between. The CDR3 sequence is 11 residues long. DNA for the CDR3: TGTGCCAGCACCCGAGGAACTGAAGCTTTCTTT. It yields the protein CASTRGTEAFF.

This clone is large. The V and J genes are TRBV6-1 and TRBJ2-7; 10 nucleotides agree with TRBD1. The CDR3 is 15 amino acids. Per the germline V gene, CDR1 is MNHNS and CDR2 is SASEGT. With V trimmed by 1 base and J by 0 bases, 0 bases remained unmatched. The CDR3 DNA is TGTGCCAGCAGTGAAGGGACAGGGGGCTCCTACGAGCAGTACTTC. Translation: CASSEGTGGSYEQYF.

The chain has TRBV9 and TRBJ2-6; D is perhaps TRBD1 (6 bases). Germline CDR1 SGDLS, CDR2 YYNGEE. V was cut by 0 bases and J by 0 bases, with 10 bases left in between. The CDR3 covers 17 residues. The CDR3 protein is CASSVATTGSGANVLTF. CDR3 coding DNA: TGTGCCAGCAGCGTAGCTACGACAGGCTCTGGGGCCAACGTCCTGACTTTC.